This T cell receptor beta chain stems from a study of cytomegalovirus exposure and HLA in healthy donors. Points from the study as a whole: TCR sequences were mostly rare, though some public TCRs occurred in many donors. In a later analysis, first-cohort TCR clusters were found to tend to co-occur in the 90 to 150 validation repertoires. The classifier reportedly diagnosed cytomegalovirus status with high sensitivity and specificity.

Concerning this clone: Its antigen remains unknown.

Unmatched junction bases numbered 11, after V lost 7 bases and J lost 12 bases. The CDR3 spans 13 residues. Germline V gives CDR1 SEHNR, CDR2 FQNEAQ (reference sequence). Some clones are missing from TCRdb's copy, which holds only in-frame ones; the method was immunoSEQ multiplex PCR. The top ten hold 2.5% to 4% of the sample, which has under 80,000 clones, approximately 94% seen once. The TCR was taken from a woman aged 18-29 years in good health and CMV-seropositive. The chain employs TRBV7-9 and TRBJ1-2; 10 bases fit TRBD1. Sequenced sample: PBMCs. CDR3: CASTPEGGQGNTF. Written as DNA, the CDR3 is TGTGCCAGCACCCCAGAAGGGGGACAGGGGAACACCTTC.